This TCR beta chain was documented in a study of HIV-infected patients and healthy controls. This clonotype was counted between two and nine times. Germline-derived CDR1 and CDR2 are SGHTA and FQGNSA. The CDR3 has 14 residues. Trimming pared 1 base from V and 6 bases from J, leaving 10 bases between. TCRdb analysed the 5' RACE reads with MiXCR anew, one entry per CDR3 protein. Of about 67,000 distinct CDR3 sequences listed, about a sixth are singletons. The sample comprised CD4+ T cells from blood. This sequence originates from a human donor in good health. This chain joins TRBV7-2 and TRBJ2-1; D perhaps matches TRBD1 (5 bases). CDR3 DNA: TGTGCCAGCAGCTTAGATGGGGCAGGCAATGAGCAGTTCTTC. It specifies CASSLDGAGNEQFF.